This T cell receptor (beta chain) was observed in a study of early T cells in non-severe SARS-CoV-2 infection. For the study at large: Bulk RNA taken from unsorted whole blood was sequenced, leaving chains unpaired. Study-wide findings and caveats: In VDJdb matching, anti-spike CD8 responses were favored while private and CD4 specificities went missing.

This clonotype was counted between two and nine times. The target antigen is unknown. The CDR3 totals 14 residues. The germline V gene encodes CDR1 SGHTA and CDR2 FQGNSA. V lost 5 bases to trimming and J lost 3 bases, with 12 bases between them. Individual cDNA molecules each received unique molecular identifiers attached to them. TCRdb called the 5' RACE reads again in MiXCR, with one record for every CDR3 protein. The sample gives over 30,000 distinct CDR3 sequences, around 5% of which show up once; about 21% is in the top ten. What was sequenced was whole blood. The chain links TRBV7-2 to TRBJ2-3; a weak D match, TRBD1 (6 bases). This sequence was found in an adult who was a healthcare worker with PCR-confirmed SARS-CoV-2 infection or an uninfected control (not recorded which). CDR3 nucleotide sequence: TGTGCCAGCAGCCCCGGACAGTTGACAGATACGCAGTATTTT. Translation: CASSPGQLTDTQYF.